This TCR beta chain was captured by sequencing in a study of blood T cell repertoires in COVID-19. Across the study: Samples representing acute and convalescent COVID-19 were sourced from the United States, Italy and Spain.

Germline V gene sequence: CDR1 SGHRS, CDR2 YFSETQ. V lost 4 bases and J lost 1; bases outside the gene matches: 10. The CDR3 is 16 residues long. As handled by the study authors: The assay estimated nucleated cells by amplifying reference gene primers. TCRdb's table, derived via immunoSEQ multiplex PCR, lists solely in-frame clones and lacks some. V and J calls and clone size are copied from that table; D and trimming were computed from the DNA. The sample records over 150,000 clones, approximately 81% being singletons. The sequence was obtained from an elderly woman with active or convalescent COVID-19. V gene TRBV5-1 combines with J gene TRBJ2-5; 7 bases are a match to TRBD1. The material sequenced was peripheral blood. CDR3: CASSRTTGRLQETQYF. CDR3 DNA: TGCGCCAGCAGCCGGACGACAGGGCGACTCCAAGAGACCCAGTACTTC.